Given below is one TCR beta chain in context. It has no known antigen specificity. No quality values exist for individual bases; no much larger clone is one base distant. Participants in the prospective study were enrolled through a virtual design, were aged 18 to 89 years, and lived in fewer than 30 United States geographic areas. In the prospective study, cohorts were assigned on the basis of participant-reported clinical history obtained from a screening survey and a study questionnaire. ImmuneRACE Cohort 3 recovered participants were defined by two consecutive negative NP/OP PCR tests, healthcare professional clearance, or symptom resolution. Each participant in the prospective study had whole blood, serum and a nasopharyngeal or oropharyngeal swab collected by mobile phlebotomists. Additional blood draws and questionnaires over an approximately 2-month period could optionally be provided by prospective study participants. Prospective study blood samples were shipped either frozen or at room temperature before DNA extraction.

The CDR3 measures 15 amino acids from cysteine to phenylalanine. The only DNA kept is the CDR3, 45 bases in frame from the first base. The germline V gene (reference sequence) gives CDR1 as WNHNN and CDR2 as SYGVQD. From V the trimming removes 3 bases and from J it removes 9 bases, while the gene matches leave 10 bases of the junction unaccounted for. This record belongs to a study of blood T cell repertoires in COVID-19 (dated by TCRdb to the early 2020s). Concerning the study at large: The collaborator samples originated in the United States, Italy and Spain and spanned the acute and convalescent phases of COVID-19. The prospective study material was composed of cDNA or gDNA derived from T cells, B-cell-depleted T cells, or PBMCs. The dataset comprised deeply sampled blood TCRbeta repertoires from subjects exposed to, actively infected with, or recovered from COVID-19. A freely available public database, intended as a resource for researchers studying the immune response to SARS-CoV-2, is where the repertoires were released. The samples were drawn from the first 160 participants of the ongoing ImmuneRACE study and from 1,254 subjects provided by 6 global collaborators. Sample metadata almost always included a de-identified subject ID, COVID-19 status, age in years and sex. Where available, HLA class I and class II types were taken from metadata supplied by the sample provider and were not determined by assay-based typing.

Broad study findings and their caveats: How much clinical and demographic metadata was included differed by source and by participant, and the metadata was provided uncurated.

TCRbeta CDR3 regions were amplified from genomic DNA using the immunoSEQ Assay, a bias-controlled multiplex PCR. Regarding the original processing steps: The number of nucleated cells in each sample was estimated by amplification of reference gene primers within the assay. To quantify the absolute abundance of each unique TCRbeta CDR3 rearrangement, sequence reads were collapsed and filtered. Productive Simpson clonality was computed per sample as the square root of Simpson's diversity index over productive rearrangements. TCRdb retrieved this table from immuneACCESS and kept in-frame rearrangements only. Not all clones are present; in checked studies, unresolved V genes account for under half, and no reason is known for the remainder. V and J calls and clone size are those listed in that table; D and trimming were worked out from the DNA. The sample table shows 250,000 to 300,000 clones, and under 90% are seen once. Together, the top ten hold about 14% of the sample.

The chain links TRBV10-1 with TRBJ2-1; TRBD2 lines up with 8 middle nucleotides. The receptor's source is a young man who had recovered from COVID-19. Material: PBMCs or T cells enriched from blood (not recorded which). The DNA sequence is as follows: TGCGCCAGCAGTGACAATCGGGGACTAGTCAGTGAGCAGTTCTTC. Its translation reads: CASSDNRGLVSEQFF.